The 19 T cell receptor beta chains below were found in one sample sequenced in a study of OX40 agonist ivuxolimab in advanced cancers. TCRdb keeps only in-frame clones here, not all; method: immunoSEQ multiplex PCR. The sample carries approximately 65,000 clones, about nine tenths recorded once. Sample: CD4+ or CD8+ T cells sorted from blood, taken in a trial of the OX40 agonist ivuxolimab. These receptors all stem from an adult with an advanced solid tumor such as melanoma, head and neck, liver or kidney cancer.

The V call is TRBV7-9, the J call TRBJ2-3, with D possibly matching TRBD2 (5 bases). The V and J ends lost 4 bases and 0 bases respectively, with 11 bases between them. The CDR3 runs 15 residues. Germline values: CDR1 SEHNR, CDR2 FQNEAQ (reference sequence). CDR3 residues: CASSWAEGSTDTQYF. DNA for the CDR3: TGTGCCAGCAGCTGGGCAGAGGGAAGCACAGATACGCAGTATTTT. The full variable domain, its missing parts supplied by reference TRBV7-9 and TRBJ2-3, is DTGVSQNPRHKITKRGQNVTFRCDPISEHNRLYWYRQTLGQGPEFLTYFQNEAQLEKSRLLSDRFSAERPKGSFSTLEIQRTEQGDSAMYLCASSWAEGSTDTQYFGPGTRLTVL.

This clone has a handful of counts. The rearrangement links TRBV13 to TRBJ2-4; 8 nucleotides align to TRBD2. V lost 1 base to trimming and J lost 6 bases; unmatched junction nucleotides: 11. CDR3 length: 17 residues. CDR1 is PRHDT and CDR2 is FYEKMQ in the germline V gene (reference sequence). The CDR3 DNA is TGTGCCAGCAGCTTAGACCTCCTGGCGGGGGGCGGAAACATTCAGTACTTC. It is translated as CASSLDLLAGGGNIQYF.

V usage is TRBV4-2 and J usage is TRBJ2-7, with D perhaps TRBD1 (6 bases). This CDR3 is built from 15 residues. V dropped 4 bases and J dropped 0 bases, with 13 bases sitting between them. The germline gives CDR1 LGHNA, CDR2 YNFKEQ. The DNA of the CDR3 is TGTGCCAGCAGCCCAACCGACAGGCCCTCCTACGAGCAGTACTTC. Translating gives CASSPTDRPSYEQYF.

The chain combines TRBV4-1 with TRBJ1-4; D might be TRBD1 (6 bases). Germline V gene data show CDR1 as MGHRA and CDR2 as YSYEKL. V lost 1 base and J 7 bases, leaving 19 bases between the germline ends. This CDR3 has 17 residues. CDR3 nucleotides: TGCGCCAGCAGCCAAGGGGAGCACCGGGGGGCCCCTGAAAAACTGTTTTTT. Translated: CASSQGEHRGAPEKLFF.

V usage is TRBV6-5 and J usage is TRBJ1-4; maybe TRBD1 (5 bases). Germline V gives CDR1 MNHEY, CDR2 SVGAGI. The CDR3 is 15 amino acids. Trimming left V 7 bases short and J 2 bases short, with 14 bases between. In DNA form, the CDR3 reads TGTGCCAGCACCTTTGCGGGGGGGACTAATGAAAAACTGTTTTTT. This gives the protein CASTFAGGTNEKLFF.

The genes are TRBV7-2 and TRBJ2-3; D not resolved. The length of the CDR3 is 14 residues. Trimming removed 1 base from V and 8 bases from J, with 13 bases in between. Germline CDR1 is SGHTA and CDR2 is FQGNSA. CDR3 sequence (DNA): TGTGCCAGCAGCTTAGAAGTTAGCACACTTACGCAGTATTTT. As protein: CASSLEVSTLTQYF.

This chain joins TRBV7-7 and TRBJ2-7; D perhaps matches TRBD2 (5 bases). Per germline, CDR1 SSHAT and CDR2 FNYEAQ (reference sequence). The CDR3 has 14 residues. V lost 0 bases and J lost 1, with 7 bases in between. CDR3 coding DNA: TGTGCCAGCAGCTTAGCAACGGGGTCCTACGAGCAGTACTTC. Translated, it gives CASSLATGSYEQYF.

The chain links TRBV7-8 to TRBJ1-2; 8 bases match TRBD1. V trimming: 2 bases; J trimming: 2 bases; junction bases outside the gene matches: 4. CDR1 SGHVS and CDR2 FQNEAQ come from the germline V gene. The CDR3 covers 15 residues. CDR3 nucleotides: TGTGCCAGCAGCTTACGACAGGGGAGGAACTATGGCTACACCTTC. Translation: CASSLRQGRNYGYTF.

Concerning this clone: One junction end does not reproduce the germline sequence, and a read error may be involved. The V call is TRBV19, the J call TRBJ2-7; D may be TRBD1 (5 bases). This CDR3 spans 14 amino acids. The V gene's germline CDR1 is LNHDA and CDR2 SQIVND (reference sequence). Here the CDR3 reads CASSMIPPGRTPLF. In DNA form, the CDR3 reads TGTGCCAGTAGTATGATCCCGCCTGGCAGGACACCGCTCTTC.

This clone is a singleton in its sample. The V and J genes are TRBV5-1 and TRBJ1-6; D is undetermined. Trimming cost V 3 bases and J 0 bases, with 16 bases left between them. This CDR3 has 18 amino acids. Germline CDR1 SGHRS, CDR2 YFSETQ. In DNA form, the CDR3 reads TGCGCCAGCAGCTCCCGAGGAGACACAAGCTCCTATAATTCACCCCTCCACTTT. This codes for CASSSRGDTSSYNSPLHF.

The V gene is TRBV6-6, the J gene TRBJ1-3; 9 positions match TRBD1. The CDR3 is 14 residues long. Germline lookup yields CDR1 MNHNY and CDR2 SVGAGI (reference sequence). V lost 2 bases, J lost 4 bases, and 0 bases stayed unmatched. The CDR3 loop reads CASSYGQGGNTIYF. The CDR3 nucleotides are TGTGCCAGCAGTTACGGACAGGGGGGAAACACCATATATTTT.

This sequence joins TRBV2 and TRBJ2-7, with 8 bases fitting TRBD2. Per the germline V gene, CDR1 is SNHLY and CDR2 is FYNNEI. The ends lost 3 bases at V and 5 bases at J; junction bases unmatched: 6. This CDR3 region has 14 residues. The CDR3 loop reads CASSEGRGVDEQYF. For the CDR3, the DNA is TGTGCCAGCAGTGAGGGGCGGGGGGTCGACGAGCAGTACTTC.

The chain couples TRBV7-6 to TRBJ1-1, with a possible D match to TRBD1 (5 bases). Per the germline V gene, CDR1 is SGHVS and CDR2 is FNYEAQ. The CDR3 is 16 residues long. V dropped 2 bases and J dropped 1 base, with 14 bases sitting between them. The CDR3 DNA reads TGTGCCAGCAGCTTAACTATGGCAGGGAAGAACACTGAAGCTTTCTTT. This gives the protein CASSLTMAGKNTEAFF.

CDR3 DNA sequence: TGTGCCAGCAGCTTCGGACAGGCTACAAGGGGCCAAGAGACCCAGTACTTC. It yields the protein CASSFGQATRGQETQYF. The rearrangement uses TRBV7-9 and TRBJ2-5; 7 nucleotides line up with TRBD1. The junction had 11 bases not matched to a gene; V was cut back by 3 bases and J by 1 base. The CDR3 is 17 residues long. Per germline, CDR1 SEHNR and CDR2 FQNEAQ (reference sequence).

This clone was observed a few times. The chain carries TRBV9 and TRBJ2-3; 10 bases map to TRBD1. Trimming removed 2 bases from V and 4 bases from J; junction bases left unmatched: 7. The CDR3 has 16 residues. Germline V gene sequence: CDR1 SGDLS, CDR2 YYNGEE. The DNA of the CDR3 is TGTGCCAGCAGCGTTCGACAGGGGGCATTGGCAGATACGCAGTATTTT. This gives the protein CASSVRQGALADTQYF.

The genes are TRBV6-5 and TRBJ1-6, with TRBD1 identical over 7 bases. V shed 4 bases, J shed 6 bases, and the junction held 6 bases outside the gene matches. CDR3 length equals 15 residues. Germline loops: CDR1 MNHEY, CDR2 SVGAGI. CDR3 bases: TGTGCCAGCAGTTCGACAGGGACCCTTAATTCACCCCTCCACTTT. Translating it yields CASSSTGTLNSPLHF.

This clone was picked up one time. The rearrangement uses TRBV7-2 and TRBJ2-5; D possibly corresponds to TRBD2 (6 bases). Trimming removed 2 bases at V and 3 bases at J, with 10 bases between. The CDR3 spans 14 residues. Germline values: CDR1 SGHTA, CDR2 FQGNSA. CDR3 residues: CASSLRPGEETQYF. The CDR3 DNA reads TGTGCCAGCAGCTTAAGGCCGGGGGAAGAGACCCAGTACTTC.

The chain carries TRBV6-4 and TRBJ2-3; 8 bases are a match to TRBD2. The V segment lost 5 bases and the J segment 4 bases; nucleotides outside the gene matches: 11. The CDR3 sequence is 16 residues long. Germline V gene sequence: CDR1 MRHNA, CDR2 SNTAGT. As DNA, the CDR3 is TGTGCCAGCAGTTTAACTAGCGGTGGGGCGGCAGATACGCAGTATTTT. It translates to CASSLTSGGAADTQYF.

CDR3 region: CASSLASPGGTYGYTF. The CDR3 DNA reads TGTGCCAGCAGCTTAGCGAGCCCAGGGGGGACCTATGGCTACACCTTC. The J gene is TRBJ1-2, the V gene TRBV7-9; 7 bases are a match to TRBD1. CDR3 size: 16 residues. CDR1 SEHNR and CDR2 FQNEAQ come from the germline V gene (reference sequence). After removal of 0 bases from V and 4 bases from J, the junction contained 8 bases not matched to a gene.